The 21 T cell receptor beta chains below all came from one sample that was sequenced in a study of cytomegalovirus exposure and HLA in healthy donors. The PCR was carried out with 60 Vbeta primers and 13 Jbeta primers. Produced via immunoSEQ multiplex PCR; TCRdb's table is partial and in-frame only. The sample consists of around 100,000 clones, more than 75% of them appearing once. Specimen: PBMCs. These receptors all stem from a woman under 30 in good health and CMV-seropositive.

The chain joins TRBV7-3 to TRBJ1-1; 10 positions match TRBD1. The CDR3 is 18 amino acids. V dropped 2 bases and J dropped 1; count of bases not matched to a gene: 10. Germline CDR1 reads SGHTA; CDR2 reads FQGTGA. The CDR3 is CASSLRLPGQGTNTEAFF. DNA for the CDR3: TGTGCCAGCAGCTTACGACTCCCGGGACAGGGGACGAACACTGAAGCTTTCTTT.

The chain joins TRBV7-2 to TRBJ2-7, with 8 bases that match TRBD2. Germline V lookup: CDR1 SGHTA, CDR2 FQGNSA. CDR3 length equals 15 residues. V gave up 4 bases and J gave up 1 base; unmatched junction bases: 6. The DNA of the CDR3 is TGTGCCAGCAGCTCGGGGGGGCCGAAGTCCTACGAGCAGTACTTC. Protein product: CASSSGGPKSYEQYF.

The chain carries TRBV5-1 and TRBJ1-2, with D hard to call. The CDR3 sequence is 15 residues long. Germline assignment: CDR1 SGHRS and CDR2 YFSETQ. V was trimmed by 4 bases and J by 8 bases, leaving 21 bases between them. Here the CDR3 reads CASSPEGSEEWGYTF. The CDR3 DNA sequence: TGCGCCAGCAGCCCCGAAGGGAGTGAAGAGTGGGGCTACACCTTC.

The chain combines TRBV6-6 with TRBJ2-7; 13 bases line up with TRBD2. Germline lookup yields CDR1 MNHNY and CDR2 SVGAGI (reference sequence). Trimming removed 8 bases from V and 2 bases from J; junction bases left unmatched: 6. The CDR3 runs to 15 residues. The CDR3 spells CASSLTSGRAYEQYF. As DNA, the CDR3 is TGTGCCAGCTCCTTAACTAGCGGGAGGGCCTACGAGCAGTACTTC.

This chain joins TRBV27 and TRBJ1-2; D may be TRBD1 (6 bases). CDR3 length: 13 amino acids. Germline-derived CDR1 and CDR2 are MNHEY and SMNVEV (reference sequence). V was clipped by 2 bases and J by 6 bases, with 10 bases between them. CDR3 amino acids: CASSLAPGDGYTF. In DNA, the CDR3 is TGTGCCAGCAGTTTAGCCCCAGGGGATGGCTACACCTTC.

The V and J genes are TRBV6-5 and TRBJ1-1; unclear D gene. The CDR3 runs to 14 residues. V dropped 0 bases and J dropped 2 bases, with 7 bases sitting between them. Per germline, CDR1 MNHEY and CDR2 SVGAGI. CDR3 nucleotide sequence: TGTGCCAGCAGTTACTCGAGTGCTAACACTGAAGCTTTCTTT. It codes for CASSYSSANTEAFF.

The genes are TRBV7-3 and TRBJ2-2; unclear D gene. The CDR3 covers 12 residues. CDR1 is SGHTA and CDR2 is FQGTGA in the germline V gene. V was cut by 5 bases and J by 3 bases, with 4 bases left in between. The CDR3 sequence: CASSPYTGELFF. The CDR3 nucleotides read TGTGCCAGCAGCCCGTACACCGGGGAGCTGTTTTTT.

This clone was found once. CDR3 region: CASSFSGNEKLFF. The CDR3 DNA is TGTGCCAGCAGTTTTTCCGGTAATGAAAAACTGTTTTTT. V usage is TRBV28 and J usage is TRBJ1-4, with D hard to call. Germline V gene lookup returns CDR1 MDHEN and CDR2 SYDVKM. The CDR3 length is 13 residues. V was shortened by 3 bases and J by 4 bases, with 6 bases between the two germline ends.

This clone has a single count. CDR3 loop: CASSQEGAGVETDTQYF. Written as DNA, the CDR3 is TGTGCCAGCAGCCAAGAAGGCGCGGGAGTTGAAACAGATACGCAGTATTTT. The genes are TRBV4-2 and TRBJ2-3, with 7 bases aligning to TRBD2. V gave up 0 bases and J gave up 3 bases; unmatched junction bases: 9. Germline assignment: CDR1 LGHNA and CDR2 YNFKEQ. This CDR3 has 17 amino acids.

The J gene is TRBJ1-1, the V gene TRBV29-1; D unresolved. This CDR3 contains 13 residues. Germline CDR1 reads SQVTM; CDR2 reads ANQGSEA. V lost 6 bases, J lost 1 base, and 12 bases lay in between. The CDR3 DNA reads as TGCAGCGTCCGGGGAGGGTCGAACACTGAAGCTTTCTTT. This gives the protein CSVRGGSNTEAFF.

The chain couples TRBV10-3 to TRBJ2-2; 12 bases are shared with TRBD2. Losses at the gene ends were 2 bases for V and 2 bases for J; bases not matched to a gene: 6. From germline, CDR1 is ENHRY and CDR2 SYGVKD. The CDR3 extends over 18 amino acids. The chain's CDR3 is CAISERLAGALNTGELFF. Here the CDR3 DNA reads TGTGCCATCAGTGAGAGACTAGCGGGGGCCCTAAACACCGGGGAGCTGTTTTTT.

J is TRBJ1-2 and V is TRBV6-4; 7 bases are a match to TRBD1. Germline loops: CDR1 MRHNA, CDR2 SNTAGT. This CDR3 contains 15 residues. V lost 6 bases and J lost 3; bases outside the gene matches: 10. The CDR3 region is CASRPGTAIYYGYTF. CDR3 sequence (DNA): TGTGCCAGCAGGCCAGGGACAGCAATCTACTATGGCTACACCTTC.

V gene TRBV28 combines with J gene TRBJ2-5; 8 bases agree with TRBD1. The DNA end is a closer match to TRBJ2-7, so the J assignment may be wrong. CDR1 and CDR2 (germline): MDHEN, SYDVKM. The CDR3 is made up of 15 amino acids. CDR3: CASSLSGGARNEQYF. For the CDR3, the DNA is TGTGCCAGCAGTTTGTCAGGGGGCGCGAGGAACGAGCAGTACTTC.

The chain couples TRBV13 to TRBJ2-1, with 9 bases matching TRBD2. J gave up 9 bases and V 7 bases, and 10 bases lay outside the gene matches. In germline, CDR1 is PRHDT, CDR2 FYEKMQ (reference sequence). The CDR3 has 14 amino acids. The CDR3 DNA reads TGTGCCAGCAAACTGGCGGGGGGGCGTGGTGAGCAGTTCTTC. Translation gives CASKLAGGRGEQFF.

The chain employs TRBV5-1 and TRBJ1-4, with D hard to call. CDR1 and CDR2 (germline): SGHRS, YFSETQ. The V gene lost 0 bases and the J gene lost 6 bases, with 12 bases spanning the gap. CDR3 size: 15 residues. The CDR3 here is CASSLVAVNHEKLFF. In nucleotides, the CDR3 is TGCGCCAGCAGCTTGGTCGCAGTGAACCATGAAAAACTGTTTTTT.

The gene calls are TRBV6-1 and TRBJ1-2; 11 bases map to TRBD1. V lost 4 bases and J lost 7; bases outside the gene matches: 8. The CDR3 contains 15 residues. The V gene's germline CDR1 is MNHNS and CDR2 SASEGT. In nucleotides, the CDR3 is TGTGCCAGCAGTGCGATAGGACAGGGGGCTCGTGGCTACACCTTC. It is translated as CASSAIGQGARGYTF.

J is TRBJ2-7 and V is TRBV28; 7 bases fit TRBD2. The CDR3 extends over 14 amino acids. The germline V gene has CDR1 MDHEN and CDR2 SYDVKM. J was trimmed by 10 bases and V by 5 bases; bases with no gene match: 14. CDR3: CASSIPREASPQYF. As DNA, the CDR3 is TGTGCCAGCAGTATACCCCGGGAGGCTTCCCCCCAGTACTTC.

The V call is TRBV19, the J call TRBJ1-1, with D perhaps matching TRBD1 (5 bases). Germline loops: CDR1 LNHDA, CDR2 SQIVND (reference sequence). This CDR3 spans 13 amino acids. V dropped 3 bases and J dropped 4 bases, with 9 bases sitting between them. In DNA, the CDR3 is TGTGCCAGTAGTATCCTTAGGGGCACTGAAGCTTTCTTT. This codes for CASSILRGTEAFF. The full variable domain, rest sourced from reference TRBV19 and TRBJ1-1, is DGGITQSPKYLFRKEGQNVTLSCEQNLNHDAMYWYRQDPGQGLRLIYYSQIVNDFQKGDIAEGYSVSREKKESFPLTVTSAQKNPTAFYLCASSILRGTEAFFGQGTRLTVV.

The chain combines TRBV10-2 with TRBJ2-2, with 8 positions matching TRBD1. V gave up 8 bases and J gave up 5 bases; unmatched junction bases: 10. The germline gives CDR1 WSHSY, CDR2 SAAADI. CDR3 length: 15 residues. CDR3 coding DNA: TGCGCCAGCGGAGACAGGGGCGCGGGGACCGGGGAGCTGTTTTTT. Translating it yields CASGDRGAGTGELFF.

V gene TRBV5-1 combines with J gene TRBJ1-1; a weak D match, TRBD1 (5 bases). CDR1 is SGHRS, CDR2 YFSETQ, per germline. The CDR3 has 14 residues. The ends were cut back, 4 bases at V and 4 bases at J, with 14 bases in the middle. CDR3 nucleotides: TGCGCCAGCAGCGGAGGTTCGGGGGTCACTGAAGCTTTCTTT. Protein product: CASSGGSGVTEAFF.

In nucleotides, the CDR3 is TGTGCCAGCAGTGCCCTAGCAAGGGAGGGCTACACCTTC. This translates into CASSALAREGYTF. The J gene is TRBJ1-2, the V gene TRBV6-1; D call uncertain. Deletions cut 4 bases from V and 8 bases from J, with 14 bases between. This CDR3 is built from 13 residues. Per germline, CDR1 MNHNS and CDR2 SASEGT.